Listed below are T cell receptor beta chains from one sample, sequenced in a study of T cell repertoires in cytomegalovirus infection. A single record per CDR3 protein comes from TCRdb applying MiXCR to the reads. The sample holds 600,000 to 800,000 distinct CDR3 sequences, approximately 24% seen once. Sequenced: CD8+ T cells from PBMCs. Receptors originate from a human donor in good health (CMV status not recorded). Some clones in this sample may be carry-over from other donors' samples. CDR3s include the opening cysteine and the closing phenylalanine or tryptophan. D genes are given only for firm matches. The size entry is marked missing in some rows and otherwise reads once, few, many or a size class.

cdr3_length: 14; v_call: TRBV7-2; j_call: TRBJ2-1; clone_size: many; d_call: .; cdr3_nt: TGTGCCAGCAGCTTTAGTGATTCTTGGGATGAGCAGTTCTTC; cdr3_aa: CASSFSDSWDEQFF
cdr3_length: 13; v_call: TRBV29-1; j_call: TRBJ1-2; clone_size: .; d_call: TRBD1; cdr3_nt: TGCAGCGCCGCAGGGGGCGCAGACTATGGCTACACCTTC; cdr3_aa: CSAAGGADYGYTF
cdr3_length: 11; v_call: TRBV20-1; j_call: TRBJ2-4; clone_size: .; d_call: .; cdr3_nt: TGCAGTGCCCCAGGGGGGAACATTCAGTACTTC; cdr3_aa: CSAPGGNIQYF
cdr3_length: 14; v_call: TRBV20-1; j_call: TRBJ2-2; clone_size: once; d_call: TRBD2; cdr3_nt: TGCAGTGCTAGAGTGCGGGGGGGCACCGGGGAGCCGTTTTTT; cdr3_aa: CSARVRGGTGEPFF
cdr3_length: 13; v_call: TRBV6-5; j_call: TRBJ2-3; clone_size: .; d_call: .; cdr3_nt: TGTGCCAGCAGTTACGGGGTCACAGATACGCAGTATTTT; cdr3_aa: CASSYGVTDTQYF
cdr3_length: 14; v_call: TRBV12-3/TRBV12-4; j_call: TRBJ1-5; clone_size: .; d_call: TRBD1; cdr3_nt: TGTGCCAGCAGGGGACAGGGACCCAATCAGCCCCAGCATTTT; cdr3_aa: CASRGQGPNQPQHF
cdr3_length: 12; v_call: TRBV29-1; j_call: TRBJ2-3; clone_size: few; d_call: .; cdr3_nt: TGCAGCGTCGAGGGCCAGGCAGATACGCAGTATTTT; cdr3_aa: CSVEGQADTQYF
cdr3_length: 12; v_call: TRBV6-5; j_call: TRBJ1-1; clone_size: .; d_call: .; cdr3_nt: TGTGCCAGCAGTTACTCAAGCGGAGAAGCTTTCTTT; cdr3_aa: CASSYSSGEAFF
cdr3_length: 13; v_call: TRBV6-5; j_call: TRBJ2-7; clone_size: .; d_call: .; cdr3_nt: TGTGCCAGCAGTGCATTTAGGGGCTACGAGCAGTACTTC; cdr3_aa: CASSAFRGYEQYF
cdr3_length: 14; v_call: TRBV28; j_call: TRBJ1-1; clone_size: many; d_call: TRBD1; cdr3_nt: TGTGCCATCGATTACACAGGGGGGAACACTGAAGCTTTCTTT; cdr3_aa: CAIDYTGGNTEAFF
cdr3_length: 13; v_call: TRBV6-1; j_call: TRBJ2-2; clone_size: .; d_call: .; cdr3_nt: TGTGCCACCCACCTGGGGTACACCGGGGAGCTGTTTTTT; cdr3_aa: CATHLGYTGELFF
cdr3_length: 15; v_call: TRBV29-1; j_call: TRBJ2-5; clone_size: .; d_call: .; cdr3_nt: TGCAGCGTTCCGTTCCAGGAAGCTAGAGATGGGACCCAGTACTTC; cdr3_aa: CSVPFQEARDGTQYF
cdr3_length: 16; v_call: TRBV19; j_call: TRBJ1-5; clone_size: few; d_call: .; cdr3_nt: TGTGCCAGTAGAGGCGGGGGAGGCTATAGCAATCAGCCCCAGCATTTT; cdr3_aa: CASRGGGGYSNQPQHF
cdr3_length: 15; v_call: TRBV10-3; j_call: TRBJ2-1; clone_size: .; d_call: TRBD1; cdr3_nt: TGTGCCATCATCAGGACAGGGGTCAGGGGCAATGAGCAGTTCTTC; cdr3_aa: CAIIRTGVRGNEQFF
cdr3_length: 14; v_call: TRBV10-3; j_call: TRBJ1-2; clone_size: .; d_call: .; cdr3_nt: TGTGCCATCAGTCTAGCAGAGGGAAAGAATGGCTACACCTTC; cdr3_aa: CAISLAEGKNGYTF
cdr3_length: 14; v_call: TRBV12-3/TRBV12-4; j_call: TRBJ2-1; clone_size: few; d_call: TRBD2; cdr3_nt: TGTGCCAGCACCGTGGGGGGGGACCTCAATGAGCAGTTCTTC; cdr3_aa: CASTVGGDLNEQFF